This T cell receptor beta chain appears in the sequencing data of a study of cytomegalovirus exposure and HLA in healthy donors. Findings and limits, study-wide: First-cohort TCR clusters were later found to tend to co-occur in the 120 or so validation repertoires.

Measured with immunoSEQ multiplex PCR; TCRdb has only the in-frame clones, and not every one. The sample consists of 90,000 to 130,000 clones, approximately 85% of them appearing once. Concerning this clone: Antigen: not known.

This CDR3 contains 16 residues. The trim removed 4 bases at V and 6 bases at J, leaving 14 bases unmatched. Germline CDR1 is SGHTA and CDR2 is FQGNSA. The sequence was collected from a woman aged 18 to 35 in good health and CMV-seronegative. V gene TRBV7-2 combines with J gene TRBJ2-5; TRBD1 matches at 7 bases. Material for sequencing was PBMCs. CDR3 coding DNA: TGTGCCAGCAGCTCCCGACAGGGCCAAAGCGTAAAGACCCAGTACTTC. This sequence encodes CASSSRQGQSVKTQYF.